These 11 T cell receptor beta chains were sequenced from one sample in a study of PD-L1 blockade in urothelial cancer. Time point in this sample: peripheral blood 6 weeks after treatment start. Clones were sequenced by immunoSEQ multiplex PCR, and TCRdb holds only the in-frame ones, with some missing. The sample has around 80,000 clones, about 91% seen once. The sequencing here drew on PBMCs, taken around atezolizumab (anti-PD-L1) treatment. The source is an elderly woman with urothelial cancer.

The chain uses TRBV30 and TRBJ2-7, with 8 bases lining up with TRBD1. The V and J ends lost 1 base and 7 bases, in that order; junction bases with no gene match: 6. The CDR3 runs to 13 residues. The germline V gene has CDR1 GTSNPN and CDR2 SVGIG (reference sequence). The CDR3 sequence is CAWSGTGKGEQYF. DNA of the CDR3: TGTGCCTGGAGTGGGACAGGGAAAGGTGAGCAGTACTTC.

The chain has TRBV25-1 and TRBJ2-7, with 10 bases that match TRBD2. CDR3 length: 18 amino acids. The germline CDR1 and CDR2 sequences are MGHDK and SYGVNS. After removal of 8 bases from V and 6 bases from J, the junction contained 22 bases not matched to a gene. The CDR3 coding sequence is TGTGCCAGCGCCCCTCCCGGGACTAGCGTTCCTCTCCTTAGCGAGCAGTACTTC. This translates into CASAPPGTSVPLLSEQYF.

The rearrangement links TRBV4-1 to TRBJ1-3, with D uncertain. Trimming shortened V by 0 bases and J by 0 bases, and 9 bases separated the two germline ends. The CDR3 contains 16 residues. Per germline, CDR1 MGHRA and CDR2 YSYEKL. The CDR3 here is CASSQDERSSGNTIYF. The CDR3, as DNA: TGCGCCAGCAGCCAAGATGAGAGGAGCTCTGGAAACACCATATATTTT.

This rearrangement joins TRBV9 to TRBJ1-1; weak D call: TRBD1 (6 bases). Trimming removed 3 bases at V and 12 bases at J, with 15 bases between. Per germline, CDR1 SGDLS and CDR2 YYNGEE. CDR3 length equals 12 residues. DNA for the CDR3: TGTGCCAGCAGCGAGTTGACAGGTCCTTCTTTCTTT. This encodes CASSELTGPSFF.

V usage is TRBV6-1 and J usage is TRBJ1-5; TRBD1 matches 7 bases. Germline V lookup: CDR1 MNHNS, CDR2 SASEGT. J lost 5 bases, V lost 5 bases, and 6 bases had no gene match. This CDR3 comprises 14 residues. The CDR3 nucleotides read TGTGCCAGCAGTCAGACAGGGTCCGATCAGCCCCAGCATTTT. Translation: CASSQTGSDQPQHF.

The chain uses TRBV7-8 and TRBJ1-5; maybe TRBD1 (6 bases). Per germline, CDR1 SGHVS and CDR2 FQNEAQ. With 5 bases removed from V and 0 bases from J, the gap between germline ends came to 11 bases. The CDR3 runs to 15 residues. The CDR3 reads CASSLDRPSNQPQHF. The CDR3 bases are TGTGCCAGCAGCCTAGACAGGCCTAGCAATCAGCCCCAGCATTTT.

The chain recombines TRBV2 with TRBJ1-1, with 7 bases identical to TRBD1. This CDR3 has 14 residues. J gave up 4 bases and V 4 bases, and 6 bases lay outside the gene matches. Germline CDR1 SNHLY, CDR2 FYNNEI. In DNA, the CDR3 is TGTGCCAGCAGTGTATGGGGACAGTCCACTGAAGCTTTCTTT. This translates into CASSVWGQSTEAFF.

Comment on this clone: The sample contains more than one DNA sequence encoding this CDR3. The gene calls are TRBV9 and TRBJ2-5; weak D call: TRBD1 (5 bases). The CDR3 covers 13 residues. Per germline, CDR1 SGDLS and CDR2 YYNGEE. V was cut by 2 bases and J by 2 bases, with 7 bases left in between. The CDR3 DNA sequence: TGTGCCAGCAGCGTGGGGCAGCAAGAGACCCAGTACTTC. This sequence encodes CASSVGQQETQYF.

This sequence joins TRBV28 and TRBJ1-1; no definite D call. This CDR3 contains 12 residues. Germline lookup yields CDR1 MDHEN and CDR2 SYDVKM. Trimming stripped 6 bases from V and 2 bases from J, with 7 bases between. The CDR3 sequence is CASRSLNTEAFF. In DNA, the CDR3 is TGTGCCAGCAGGTCACTAAACACTGAAGCTTTCTTT.

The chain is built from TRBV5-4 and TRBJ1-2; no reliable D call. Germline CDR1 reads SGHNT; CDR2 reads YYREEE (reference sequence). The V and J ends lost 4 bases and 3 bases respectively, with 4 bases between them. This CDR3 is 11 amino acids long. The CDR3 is CASSLDYGYTF. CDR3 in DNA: TGTGCCAGCAGCCTTGACTATGGCTACACCTTC.

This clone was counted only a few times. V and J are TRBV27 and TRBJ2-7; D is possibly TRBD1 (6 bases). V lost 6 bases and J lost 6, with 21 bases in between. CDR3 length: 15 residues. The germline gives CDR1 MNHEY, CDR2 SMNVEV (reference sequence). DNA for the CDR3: TGTGCCAGCAGCCCCTCGAGCCAGGGGTATAGCGAGCAGTACTTC. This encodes CASSPSSQGYSEQYF.